The T cell receptor beta chain under discussion was sequenced for a study of blood T cell repertoires in COVID-19. The CDR3 extends over 13 amino acids. Trimming took 8 bases from V and 8 from J, leaving 13 bases between them. CDR1 and CDR2 (germline): MGHRA, YSYEKL. Profiling relied on immunoSEQ multiplex PCR, and the TCRdb table lists in-frame clones only, not all of them. The sample contains more than 200,000 clones, around 88% of which appear only once. This receptor was taken from a woman between 25 and 40 years old with COVID-19, enrolled during active disease. The chain is built from TRBV4-1 and TRBJ1-6; D possibly corresponds to TRBD1 (5 bases). Material: peripheral blood. Here the CDR3 reads CASGSGGYSPLHF. CDR3 in DNA: TGCGCCAGCGGGTCGGGGGGTTATTCACCCCTCCACTTT.